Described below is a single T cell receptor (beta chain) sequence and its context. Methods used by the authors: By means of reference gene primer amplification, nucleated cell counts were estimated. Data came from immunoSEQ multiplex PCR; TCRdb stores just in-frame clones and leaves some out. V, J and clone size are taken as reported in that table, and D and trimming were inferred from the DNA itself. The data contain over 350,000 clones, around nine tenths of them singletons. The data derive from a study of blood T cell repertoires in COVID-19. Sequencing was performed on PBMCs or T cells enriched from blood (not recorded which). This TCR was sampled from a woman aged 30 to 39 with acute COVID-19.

The CDR3 region is CASSLGLAGADTQYF. The CDR3 coding sequence is TGTGCCAGCAGCTTAGGACTAGCGGGGGCTGATACGCAGTATTTT. This chain uses TRBV7-2 with TRBJ2-3; 12 bases map to TRBD2. The ends lost 1 base at V and 6 bases at J; junction bases unmatched: 2. Germline-derived CDR1 and CDR2 are SGHTA and FQGNSA. This CDR3 is 15 amino acids long.